Listed below are T cell receptor beta chains from one sample, sequenced in a study of identical twins. TCRdb itself ran the 5' RACE reads through MiXCR, one entry per CDR3 protein. The table shows approximately 890,000 distinct CDR3 sequences, with roughly an eighth occurring only once. The same sample was also used in a study of yellow fever vaccine responses in identical twins.

Sample: PBMCs. Source of these receptors: a woman aged 18-29 years in good health. CDR3s include the opening cysteine and the closing phenylalanine or tryptophan. D genes are given only for firm matches. Clone sizes are given selectively: once, few, many, or a class where the clone is expanded.

cdr3_length,v_call,d_call,j_call,clone_size,cdr3_nt,cdr3_aa
15,TRBV12-3/TRBV12-4,TRBD1,TRBJ2-3,NA,TGTGCCAGCAACCACCGAGGGGGCGGCGCAGATACGCAGTATTTT,CASNHRGGGADTQYF
16,TRBV5-1,TRBD1,TRBJ1-1,few,TGCGCCAGCAGCTTGGGCCGACAGGGCCCGAACACTGAAGCTTTCTTT,CASSLGRQGPNTEAFF
15,TRBV6-1,NA,TRBJ2-5,NA,TGTGCCAGCAGTCCCATCAGGGCCCGGGGAGAGACCCAGTACTTC,CASSPIRARGETQYF
17,TRBV4-1,TRBD2,TRBJ2-5,few,TGCGCCAGCAGCCAAGAAGGGTATAGCGGGGATCCCGGGTCCCAGTACTTC,CASSQEGYSGDPGSQYF
18,TRBV10-3,TRBD1,TRBJ2-6,NA,TGTGCCATCAGCAAAACGGGACAGGGTGTCTCTGGGGCCAACGTCCTGACTTTC,CAISKTGQGVSGANVLTF
15,TRBV4-1,TRBD1,TRBJ2-4,few,TGCGCCAGCAGCCGGGGACAGGGGGCATCGGACATTCAGTACTTC,CASSRGQGASDIQYF
15,TRBV24-1,NA,TRBJ1-5,few,TGTGCCACCAGTGCAGGCGGATTTAGCAATCAGCCCCAGCATTTT,CATSAGGFSNQPQHF
16,TRBV27,TRBD2,TRBJ2-5,NA,TGTGCCAGCAACTTGACTAGCGGGGGGGCCCAAGAGACCCAGTACTTC,CASNLTSGGAQETQYF
15,TRBV7-9,TRBD1,TRBJ1-6,NA,TGTGCCAGCAGAACCGGGACAGGGGCCGATTCACCCCTCCACTTT,CASRTGTGADSPLHF
15,TRBV12-3/TRBV12-4,NA,TRBJ2-5,NA,TGTGCCAGCAGTTTCGCGCGGAGGGTCCAAGAGACCCAGTATTTC,CASSFARRVQETQYF
13,TRBV6-5,NA,TRBJ2-1,NA,TGTGCCAGCAGTTATTCAGGGAGCAATGAGCAGTTCTTC,CASSYSGSNEQFF
20,TRBV7-2,NA,TRBJ1-1,NA,TGTGCCAGCAGCTTATCGATGGGGGCGGGTTATCTGGGAGTGGTGACTGAAGCTTTCTTT,CASSLSMGAGYLGVVTEAFF
14,TRBV7-3,NA,TRBJ2-3,few,TGTGCCAGTGAGAAAGGATCGGGCACAGATACGCAGTATTTT,CASEKGSGTDTQYF
15,TRBV5-5,TRBD1,TRBJ1-1,few,TGTGCCAGCAGTTTACAGGGGTTACCGAACACTGAAGCTTTCTTT,CASSLQGLPNTEAFF
15,TRBV5-6,TRBD2,TRBJ2-7,few,TGTGCCAGCAGCTTGGAACTAGCGGGAGTTGTCGAGCAGTACTTC,CASSLELAGVVEQYF
14,TRBV5-1,NA,TRBJ2-1,NA,TGCGCCAGCAGCTTCAGGGGAGGGGACGATGAGCAGTTCTTC,CASSFRGGDDEQFF
14,TRBV4-1,TRBD2,TRBJ2-1,NA,TGCGCCAGCAAACTAGCGGTCTCCTACAATGAGCAGTTCTTC,CASKLAVSYNEQFF
14,TRBV3-1,NA,TRBJ2-5,many,TGTGCCAGCAGCCCGGCGACAGGCTTAGAGACCCAGTACTTC,CASSPATGLETQYF
17,TRBV7-9,TRBD1,TRBJ1-5,few,TGTGCCAGCAGCTTAGTAGTAGGGACAGGGGTCAATCAGCCCCAGCATTTT,CASSLVVGTGVNQPQHF
15,TRBV9,NA,TRBJ2-7,NA,TGTGCCAGCAGCCCACACCTTTCCAGGGACCACGAGCAGTACTTC,CASSPHLSRDHEQYF
17,TRBV7-9,TRBD2,TRBJ2-1,few,TGTGCCAGCCTTCTAGCGGGAGGCGGGAGCTCCTACAATGAGCAGTTCTTC,CASLLAGGGSSYNEQFF
16,TRBV2,NA,TRBJ2-6,NA,TGTGCCAGCAGTGAAAAGGTGGCTGCTGGGGCCAACGTCCTGACTTTC,CASSEKVAAGANVLTF